These 11 T cell receptor beta chains share one sample of origin, sequenced in a study of blood T cell repertoires in COVID-19. The repertoire was sequenced with immunoSEQ multiplex PCR; TCRdb's copy has only in-frame clones and lacks some. The sample holds hundreds of thousands of clones; 75% to 90% are singletons and the top ten take roughly 0.84%. Sequencing input: peripheral blood. The origin of the receptors is a man between 18 and 29 years old with COVID-19, enrolled during active disease.

This chain uses TRBV7-2 with TRBJ2-2; the match to TRBD1 covers 12 bases. The CDR3 totals 16 residues. Germline V CDR1 and CDR2: SGHTA, FQGNSA. The V and J ends lost 5 bases and 7 bases, in that order; junction bases with no gene match: 8. The CDR3 loop is CASSNGDRGLSGELFF. DNA of the CDR3: TGTGCCAGCAGCAACGGGGACAGGGGGCTTAGCGGGGAGCTGTTTTTT. Based on the CDR3 plus reference TRBV7-2 and TRBJ2-2, the full variable domain is GAGVSQSPSNKVTEKGKDVELRCDPISGHTALYWYRQSLGQGLEFLIYFQGNSAPDKSGLPSDRFSAERTGGSVSTLTIQRTQQEDSAVYLCASSNGDRGLSGELFFGEGSRLTVL.

This chain uses TRBV19 with TRBJ2-6, with 9 bases lining up with TRBD2. Germline trimming cut 5 bases from V and 0 bases from J; bases unmatched to any gene: 5. The CDR3 sequence is 17 residues long. Germline CDR1 reads LNHDA; CDR2 reads SQIVND (reference sequence). The CDR3 bases are TGTGCCAGTAGTTTTAGCGGGAGCAACTCTGGGGCCAACGTCCTGACTTTC. Translation gives CASSFSGSNSGANVLTF.

V and J are TRBV19 and TRBJ1-1, with TRBD1 matching over 9 bases. Germline V CDR1 and CDR2: LNHDA, SQIVND (reference sequence). The J segment lost 8 bases and the V segment lost 8 bases, leaving 12 bases of the junction unmatched. This CDR3 is 14 amino acids long. DNA for the CDR3: TGTGCCAGTTGCCAGACTCCGGGACAGGGCGAAGCTTTCTTT. Translating gives CASCQTPGQGEAFF.

This clone was seen a few times. The V call is TRBV24-1, the J call TRBJ1-5, with D unclear. V lost 0 bases to trimming and J lost 7 bases, with 12 bases between them. Germline V lookup: CDR1 KGHDR, CDR2 SFDVKD. The length of the CDR3 is 15 residues. This chain's CDR3 is CATSDLIRGRQPQHF. The CDR3 bases are TGTGCCACCAGTGATTTGATTCGGGGTCGCCAGCCCCAGCATTTT.

The J gene is TRBJ1-6, the V gene TRBV27; no definite D call. Germline V gives CDR1 MNHEY, CDR2 SMNVEV (reference sequence). This CDR3 region has 13 residues. Trimming cost V 3 bases and J 10 bases, with 10 bases left between them. The CDR3 DNA is TGTGCCAGCAGTTTGGAGACGGGGTCACCCCTCCACTTT. Translation: CASSLETGSPLHF.

This clone has just one count. J is TRBJ1-5 and V is TRBV9; no clear D. Germline CDR1 reads SGDLS; CDR2 reads YYNGEE. This CDR3 region has 16 residues. With 0 bases removed from V and 0 bases from J, the gap between germline ends came to 10 bases. The CDR3: CASSVAPISSNQPQHF. For the CDR3, the DNA is TGTGCCAGCAGCGTAGCTCCCATCAGTAGCAATCAGCCCCAGCATTTT.

The chain carries TRBV6-5 and TRBJ1-3; D unresolved. Trimming left V 2 bases short and J 0 bases short, with 8 bases between. CDR1 is MNHEY and CDR2 is SVGAGI in the germline V gene. CDR3 size: 15 residues. The CDR3 nucleotides read TGTGCCAGCAGTTACAACCGAGACTCTGGAAACACCATATATTTT. Encoded protein: CASSYNRDSGNTIYF.

This clone was recorded once. The rearrangement links TRBV5-1 to TRBJ1-1; the D gene is possibly TRBD1 (5 bases). The ends were cut back, 2 bases at V and 3 bases at J, with 8 bases in the middle. The CDR3 length is 13 residues. From germline, CDR1 is SGHRS and CDR2 YFSETQ. CDR3 nucleotides: TGCGCCAGCAGCTTCGGGGGATACACTGAAGCTTTCTTT. Amino acid sequence: CASSFGGYTEAFF. Filled out from reference TRBV5-1 and TRBJ1-1, the complete variable domain reads KAGVTQTPRYLIKTRGQQVTLSCSPISGHRSVSWYQQTPGQGLQFLFEYFSETQRNKGNFPGRFSGRQFSNSRSEMNVSTLELGDSALYLCASSFGGYTEAFFGQGTRLTVV.

The V and J genes are TRBV9 and TRBJ1-3; possibly TRBD1 for D (5 bases). The CDR3 is 14 amino acids. Deletions cut 0 bases from V and 3 bases from J, with 7 bases between. CDR1 is SGDLS and CDR2 is YYNGEE in the germline V gene. CDR3: CASSVGDSGNTIYF. In nucleotides, the CDR3 is TGTGCCAGCAGCGTAGGAGACAGTGGAAACACCATATATTTT.

The chain employs TRBV4-1 and TRBJ2-2; TRBD2 matches at 7 bases. Germline CDR1 and CDR2: MGHRA and YSYEKL. The CDR3 runs to 17 residues. Trimming removed 1 base from V and 7 bases from J; junction bases left unmatched: 12. The CDR3 DNA sequence: TGCGCCAGCAGCCAAGTGGGCGGGAGAGGGGTTGGCGGGGAGCTGTTTTTT. Its protein is CASSQVGGRGVGGELFF.

This clone was counted a single time. The chain couples TRBV5-5 to TRBJ2-7; D is possibly TRBD2 (5 bases). The CDR3 length is 14 residues. Germline V lookup: CDR1 SGHKS, CDR2 YYEKEE (reference sequence). V lost 3 bases, J lost 2 bases, and 12 bases lay in between. CDR3 sequence reads: CASSSAGQTYEQYF. Here the CDR3 DNA reads TGTGCCAGCAGCTCGGCGGGCCAAACCTACGAGCAGTACTTC.